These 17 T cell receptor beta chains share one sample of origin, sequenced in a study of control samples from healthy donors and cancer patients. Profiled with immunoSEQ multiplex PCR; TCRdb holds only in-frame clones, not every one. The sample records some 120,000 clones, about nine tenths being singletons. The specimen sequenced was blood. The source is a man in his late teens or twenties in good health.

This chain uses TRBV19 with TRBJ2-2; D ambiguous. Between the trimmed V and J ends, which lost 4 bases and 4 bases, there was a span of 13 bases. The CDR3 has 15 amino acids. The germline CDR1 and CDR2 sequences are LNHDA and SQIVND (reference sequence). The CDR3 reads CASSKGFVGTGELFF. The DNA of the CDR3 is TGTGCCAGTAGTAAAGGGTTCGTTGGCACCGGGGAGCTGTTTTTT.

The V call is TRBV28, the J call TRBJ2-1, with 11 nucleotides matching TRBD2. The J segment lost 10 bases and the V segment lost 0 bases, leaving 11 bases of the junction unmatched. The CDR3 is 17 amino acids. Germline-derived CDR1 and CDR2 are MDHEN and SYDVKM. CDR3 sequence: CASSLWDLAGGVSEQFF. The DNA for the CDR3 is TGTGCCAGCAGTTTATGGGACCTAGCGGGGGGTGTTTCCGAGCAGTTCTTC. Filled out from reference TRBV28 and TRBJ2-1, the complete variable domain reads DVKVTQSSRYLVKRTGEKVFLECVQDMDHENMFWYRQDPGLGLRLIYFSYDVKMKEKGDIPEGYSVSREKKERFSLILESASTNQTSMYLCASSLWDLAGGVSEQFFGPGTRLTVL.

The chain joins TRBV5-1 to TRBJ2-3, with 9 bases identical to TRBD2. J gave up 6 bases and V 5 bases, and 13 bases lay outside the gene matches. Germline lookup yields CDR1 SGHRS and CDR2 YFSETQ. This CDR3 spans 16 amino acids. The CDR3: CASRSQLAGTLDTQYF. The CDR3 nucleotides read TGCGCCAGCAGAAGCCAGCTAGCGGGGACTTTGGATACGCAGTATTTT.

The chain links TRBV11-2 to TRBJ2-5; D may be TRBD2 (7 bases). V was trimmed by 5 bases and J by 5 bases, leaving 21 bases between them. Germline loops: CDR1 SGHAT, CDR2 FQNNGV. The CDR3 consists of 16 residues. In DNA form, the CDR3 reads TGTGCCAGCAGCCCCTATCGTGGGGGGGCCGGTGAGACCCAGTACTTC. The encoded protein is CASSPYRGGAGETQYF.

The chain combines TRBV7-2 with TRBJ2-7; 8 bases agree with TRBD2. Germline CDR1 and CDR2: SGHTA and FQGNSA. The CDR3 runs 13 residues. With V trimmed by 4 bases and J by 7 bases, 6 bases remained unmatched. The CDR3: CASSYGLAGEQYV. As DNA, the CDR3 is TGTGCCAGCAGCTACGGACTAGCTGGTGAGCAGTACGTC.

The CDR3 sequence is CASGDSLILETQYF. The CDR3 DNA reads TGTGCTAGCGGAGACAGCTTAATTCTGGAGACCCAGTACTTC. This sequence joins TRBV7-3 and TRBJ2-5; a possible D gene is TRBD2 (6 bases). CDR3 length equals 14 residues. In germline, CDR1 is SGHTA, CDR2 FQGTGA.

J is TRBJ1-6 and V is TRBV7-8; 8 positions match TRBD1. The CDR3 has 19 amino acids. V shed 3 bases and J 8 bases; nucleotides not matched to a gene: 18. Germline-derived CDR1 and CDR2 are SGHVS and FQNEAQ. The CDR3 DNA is TGTGCCAGCAGCTTGGAGGCAGAGGGATCAGACAGGGGAGATTCACCCCTCCACTTT. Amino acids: CASSLEAEGSDRGDSPLHF.

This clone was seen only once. CDR3 DNA: TGTGCCAGCAGGAACCGAGATCGGCCGAATGAAAAACTGTTTTTT. Translation gives CASRNRDRPNEKLFF. The chain combines TRBV6-5 with TRBJ1-4; D is unresolved. The CDR3 contains 15 residues. Per the germline V gene, CDR1 is MNHEY and CDR2 is SVGAGI. Trimming removed 6 bases at V and 5 bases at J, with 16 bases between.

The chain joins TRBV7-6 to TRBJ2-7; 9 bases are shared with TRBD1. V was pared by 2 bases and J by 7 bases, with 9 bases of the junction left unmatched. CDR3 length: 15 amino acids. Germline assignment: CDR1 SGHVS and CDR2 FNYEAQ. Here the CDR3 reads CASSLSTGGPIEQYF. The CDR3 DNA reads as TGTGCCAGCAGCTTAAGTACAGGGGGCCCAATAGAGCAGTACTTC.

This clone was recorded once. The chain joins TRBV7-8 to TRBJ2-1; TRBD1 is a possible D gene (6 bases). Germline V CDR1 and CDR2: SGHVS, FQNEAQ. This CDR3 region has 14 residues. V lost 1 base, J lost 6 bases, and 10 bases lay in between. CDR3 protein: CASSLGDNFNEQFF. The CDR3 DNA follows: TGTGCCAGCAGCTTAGGGGACAATTTCAATGAGCAGTTCTTC.

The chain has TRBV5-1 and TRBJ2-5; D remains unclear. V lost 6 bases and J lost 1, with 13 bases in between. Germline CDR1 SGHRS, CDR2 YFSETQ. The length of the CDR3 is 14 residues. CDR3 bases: TGCGCCAGCACCCCTTCCCATCCCCAAGAGACCCAGTACTTC. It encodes CASTPSHPQETQYF.

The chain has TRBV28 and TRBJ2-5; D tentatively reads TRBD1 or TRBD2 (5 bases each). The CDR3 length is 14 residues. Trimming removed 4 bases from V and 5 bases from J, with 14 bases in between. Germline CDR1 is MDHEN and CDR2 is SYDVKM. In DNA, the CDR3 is TGTGCCAGCAGTTCGAGTTGGGGGACGGAGACCCAGTACTTC. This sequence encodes CASSSSWGTETQYF.

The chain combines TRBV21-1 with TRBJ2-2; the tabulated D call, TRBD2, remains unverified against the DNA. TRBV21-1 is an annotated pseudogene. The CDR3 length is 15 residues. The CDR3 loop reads CASSLRRLSGGELFF. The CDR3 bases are TGTGCCAGCAGCCTGCGGAGGCTCTCGGGCGGGGAGCTGTTTTTT.

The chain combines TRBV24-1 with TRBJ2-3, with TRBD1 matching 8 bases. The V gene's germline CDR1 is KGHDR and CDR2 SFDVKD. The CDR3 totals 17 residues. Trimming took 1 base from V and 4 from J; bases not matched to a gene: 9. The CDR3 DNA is TGTGCCACCAGTGATTTTGGCGACAGGGGTTCGGCAGATACGCAGTATTTT. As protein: CATSDFGDRGSADTQYF.

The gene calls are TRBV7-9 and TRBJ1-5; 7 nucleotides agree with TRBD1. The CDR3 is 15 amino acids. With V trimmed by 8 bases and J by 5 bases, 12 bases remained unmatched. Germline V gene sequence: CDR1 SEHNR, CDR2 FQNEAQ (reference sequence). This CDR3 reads CASGPNRDSDQPQHF. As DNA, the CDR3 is TGTGCCAGCGGCCCGAACCGGGACAGCGATCAGCCCCAGCATTTT.

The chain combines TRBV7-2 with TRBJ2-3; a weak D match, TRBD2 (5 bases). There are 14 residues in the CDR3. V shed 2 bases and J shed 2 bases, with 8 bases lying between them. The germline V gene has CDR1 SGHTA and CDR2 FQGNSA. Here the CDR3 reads CASSLQTTTDTQYF. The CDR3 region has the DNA TGTGCCAGCAGCTTACAGACTACCACAGATACGCAGTATTTT.

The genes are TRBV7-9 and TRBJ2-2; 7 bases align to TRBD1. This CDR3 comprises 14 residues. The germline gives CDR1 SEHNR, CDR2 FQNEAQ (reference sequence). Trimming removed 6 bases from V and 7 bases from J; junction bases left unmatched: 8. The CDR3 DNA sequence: TGTGCCAGCAGGCCCAGACAGGGCCGCGGGGAGCTGTTTTTT. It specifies CASRPRQGRGELFF.